A single sample is the source of the 22 T cell receptor beta chains below, sequenced in a study of T cell changes during pregnancy in multiple sclerosis. Here immunoSEQ multiplex PCR was the method, and the copy in TCRdb shows in-frame clones only, minus some. Counted here are approximately 97,000 clones, roughly 91% occurring once; the ten biggest clones make up more than 1.5%. The source was peripheral blood, collected after pregnancy. Receptors were obtained from a female donor in good health, enrolled as a control in a pregnancy study.

This clone has only a few counts. V and J are TRBV6-1 and TRBJ2-3, with D possibly TRBD2 on 6 matching bases. From germline, CDR1 is MNHNS and CDR2 SASEGT. This CDR3 is built from 15 residues. V lost 4 bases to trimming and J lost 4 bases, with 15 bases between them. DNA for the CDR3: TGTGCCAGCAGTGGAGGAGGGTCTGGTGCAGATACGCAGTATTTT. It translates to CASSGGGSGADTQYF.

This clone was observed a handful of times. The CDR3 is CASSQTVNTEAFF. DNA for the CDR3: TGTGCCAGCAGCCAGACAGTTAACACTGAAGCTTTCTTT. V is TRBV7-6 and J is TRBJ1-1; D may be TRBD1 (5 bases). From germline, CDR1 is SGHVS and CDR2 FNYEAQ. The CDR3 is 13 amino acids. V gave up 5 bases and J gave up 2 bases, with 9 bases separating them.

The sample holds one count of this clone. The rearrangement joins TRBV9 to TRBJ2-3, with 10 bases aligning to TRBD1. The CDR3 has 16 residues. Germline-derived CDR1 and CDR2 are SGDLS and YYNGEE. The V gene end was trimmed by 4 bases and the J gene end by 0 bases; junction bases not matched to a gene: 5. This chain's CDR3 is CASSPRTGGSTDTQYF. The CDR3 region has the DNA TGTGCCAGCAGCCCCAGGACAGGGGGGAGCACAGATACGCAGTATTTT.

This clone was detected once. The V and J genes are TRBV5-4 and TRBJ1-2; D unclear. V shed 0 bases and J shed 4 bases, with 13 bases lying between them. The CDR3 spans 15 residues. Germline CDR1 and CDR2: SGHNT and YYREEE (reference sequence). The CDR3 is CASSLEAGNLYGYTF. CDR3 coding DNA: TGTGCCAGCAGCTTGGAAGCCGGGAACCTCTATGGCTACACCTTC.

This chain uses TRBV13 with TRBJ2-2, with 9 nucleotides matching TRBD1. The CDR3 is made up of 16 amino acids. The germline V gene has CDR1 PRHDT and CDR2 FYEKMQ (reference sequence). V lost 5 bases to trimming and J lost 6 bases; unmatched junction nucleotides: 10. The CDR3 here is CASSPEGQGRPGELFF. Written as DNA, the CDR3 is TGTGCCAGCAGCCCAGAGGGACAGGGAAGGCCCGGGGAGCTGTTTTTT. Full variable domain (rest looked up from reference TRBV13 and TRBJ2-2): AAGVIQSPRHLIKEKRETATLKCYPIPRHDTVYWYQQGPGQDPQFLISFYEKMQSDKGSIPDRFSAQQFSDYHSELNMSSLELGDSALYFCASSPEGQGRPGELFFGEGSRLTVL.

This sequence joins TRBV19 and TRBJ1-4; D is uncertain. Per the germline V gene, CDR1 is LNHDA and CDR2 is SQIVND (reference sequence). V was cut by 3 bases and J by 5 bases, with 7 bases left in between. This CDR3 has 13 residues. This CDR3 is CASSIRNNEKLFF. CDR3 nucleotide sequence: TGTGCCAGTAGTATCAGAAACAATGAAAAACTGTTTTTT.

The J gene is TRBJ1-5, the V gene TRBV19, with D perhaps matching TRBD1 (5 bases). The germline V gene has CDR1 LNHDA and CDR2 SQIVND (reference sequence). Deletions cut 6 bases from V and 0 bases from J, with 9 bases between. This CDR3 has 14 residues. The CDR3 sequence: CASSPGISNQPQHF. As DNA, the CDR3 is TGTGCCAGTAGCCCAGGGATTAGCAATCAGCCCCAGCATTTT.

The chain employs TRBV27 and TRBJ2-3; possibly TRBD1 for D (5 bases). With 5 bases removed from V and 2 bases from J, the gap between germline ends came to 14 bases. This CDR3 contains 15 residues. CDR1 is MNHEY, CDR2 SMNVEV, per germline (reference sequence). CDR3 residues: CASSPTAGYTDTQYF. The CDR3 DNA sequence: TGTGCCAGCAGTCCCACGGCAGGGTACACAGATACGCAGTATTTT.

This rearrangement joins TRBV7-2 to TRBJ2-5, with D possibly TRBD2 on 6 matching bases. The CDR3 is 13 amino acids. CDR1 and CDR2 (germline): SGHTA, FQGNSA. V gave up 3 bases and J gave up 5 bases, with 10 bases separating them. CDR3 sequence: CASSLGLRETQYF. In DNA form, the CDR3 reads TGTGCCAGCAGCTTGGGACTCCGGGAGACCCAGTACTTC.

The CDR3 DNA is TGTGCCAGCAGTGATCAGGTTAACCCTAGCACAGATACGCAGTATTTT. Residues: CASSDQVNPSTDTQYF. The V gene is TRBV27, the J gene TRBJ2-3; D is unclear. The CDR3 covers 16 residues. Germline V gene lookup returns CDR1 MNHEY and CDR2 SMNVEV (reference sequence). Trimming pared 5 bases from V and 0 bases from J, leaving 15 bases between.

The gene calls are TRBV19 and TRBJ1-5; D is ambiguous. Trimming took 2 bases from V and 2 from J, leaving 7 bases between them. The CDR3 totals 14 residues. Germline V lookup: CDR1 LNHDA, CDR2 SQIVND (reference sequence). The CDR3, as DNA: TGTGCCAGTAGTATACGGGTTGGCAATCAGCCCCAGCATTTT. It specifies CASSIRVGNQPQHF. The full variable domain, with the rest looked up from reference TRBV19 and TRBJ1-5, is DGGITQSPKYLFRKEGQNVTLSCEQNLNHDAMYWYRQDPGQGLRLIYYSQIVNDFQKGDIAEGYSVSREKKESFPLTVTSAQKNPTAFYLCASSIRVGNQPQHFGDGTRLSIL.

This chain joins TRBV27 and TRBJ2-4; tentative D call: TRBD2 (6 bases). The CDR3 has 12 residues. Trimming stripped 8 bases from V and 5 bases from J, with 10 bases between. The germline V gene encodes CDR1 MNHEY and CDR2 SMNVEV (reference sequence). CDR3 sequence (DNA): TGTGCCAGCCGGGACTCCCAAAACATTCAGTACTTC. Amino acids: CASRDSQNIQYF.

V gene TRBV19 combines with J gene TRBJ2-1; TRBD2 matches 9 bases. The CDR3 runs 17 residues. Trimming removed 3 bases from V and 7 bases from J; junction bases left unmatched: 13. Germline V CDR1 and CDR2: LNHDA, SQIVND (reference sequence). CDR3 in DNA: TGTGCCAGTAGTATCTCCAACGGCGGGGGGGCACGGAATGAGCAGTTCTTC. Translating it yields CASSISNGGGARNEQFF.

The V gene is TRBV7-9, the J gene TRBJ1-5; 8 nucleotides agree with TRBD1. Per germline, CDR1 SEHNR and CDR2 FQNEAQ (reference sequence). The CDR3 has 15 residues. V was clipped by 1 base and J by 3 bases; unmatched bases: 2. The CDR3 region is CASSLGDRLNQPQHF. The CDR3 DNA reads TGTGCCAGCAGCTTAGGGGACAGGCTCAATCAGCCCCAGCATTTT. The entire variable domain, with the rest obtained from reference TRBV7-9 and TRBJ1-5, is as follows: DTGVSQNPRHKITKRGQNVTFRCDPISEHNRLYWYRQTLGQGPEFLTYFQNEAQLEKSRLLSDRFSAERPKGSFSTLEIQRTEQGDSAMYLCASSLGDRLNQPQHFGDGTRLSIL.

This clone was picked up one time. The chain combines TRBV5-1 with TRBJ1-2, with D possibly being TRBD1 (5 bases). V was shortened by 0 bases and J by 0 bases, with 9 bases between the two germline ends. The CDR3 runs to 15 residues. CDR1 is SGHRS and CDR2 is YFSETQ in the germline V gene. This CDR3 reads CASSLVTDTNYGYTF. CDR3 DNA sequence: TGCGCCAGCAGCTTGGTGACGGACACTAACTATGGCTACACCTTC.

The sample holds one count of this clone. V is TRBV29-1 and J is TRBJ2-6; the D gene is possibly TRBD1 (5 bases). The germline CDR1 and CDR2 sequences are SQVTM and ANQGSEA. The CDR3 sequence is 14 residues long. Trimming removed 4 bases from V and 0 bases from J, with 7 bases in between. In nucleotides, the CDR3 is TGCAGCGTTGTCGACAGCTCTGGGGCCAACGTCCTGACTTTC. Its translation is CSVVDSSGANVLTF.

The chain couples TRBV13 to TRBJ2-7; 9 positions agree with TRBD2. This CDR3 has 17 amino acids. Germline V gives CDR1 PRHDT, CDR2 FYEKMQ (reference sequence). V shed 5 bases, J shed 0 bases, and the junction held 11 bases outside the gene matches. The CDR3 bases are TGTGCCAGCAGCCCTTCCCGGGCGGGGGGGAGCTCCTACGAGCAGTACTTC. Translation gives CASSPSRAGGSSYEQYF.

The chain combines TRBV6-5 with TRBJ2-3; no firm D call. V lost 2 bases and J lost 3, with 6 bases in between. The CDR3 extends over 13 amino acids. Germline V gene sequence: CDR1 MNHEY, CDR2 SVGAGI. The DNA for the CDR3 is TGTGCCAGCAGTTACGTCGGGACAGATACGCAGTATTTT. It translates to CASSYVGTDTQYF.

The V and J genes are TRBV7-2 and TRBJ2-5, with TRBD2 matching 13 bases. Germline CDR1 SGHTA, CDR2 FQGNSA. V was clipped by 3 bases and J by 4 bases; unmatched bases: 8. This CDR3 has 17 amino acids. CDR3 amino acids: CASSFTGLAGMRETQYF. CDR3 nucleotides: TGTGCCAGCAGCTTTACGGGACTAGCGGGGATGAGAGAGACCCAGTACTTC.

The V gene is TRBV6-1, the J gene TRBJ1-6; possible D gene TRBD1, 5 bases. The germline V and J ends were trimmed by 3 bases and 3 bases, with 6 bases remaining between them. This CDR3 is 14 amino acids long. The germline CDR1 and CDR2 sequences are MNHNS and SASEGT. The CDR3 loop is CASSDRDYNSPLHF. For the CDR3, the DNA is TGTGCCAGCAGTGACAGGGACTATAATTCACCCCTCCACTTT.

V is TRBV6-1 and J is TRBJ1-3, with 9 bases aligning to TRBD1. Germline lookup yields CDR1 MNHNS and CDR2 SASEGT. The CDR3 totals 12 residues. After removal of 11 bases from V and 4 bases from J, the junction contained 3 bases not matched to a gene. CDR3 amino acids: CAGDRVGNTIYF. In nucleotides, the CDR3 is TGTGCCGGGGACAGGGTGGGAAACACCATATATTTT.

This clone was recorded only once. The chain has TRBV2 and TRBJ1-1; a weak D match, TRBD1 (5 bases). V dropped 4 bases and J dropped 4 bases, with 10 bases sitting between them. This CDR3 is built from 13 residues. CDR1 and CDR2 (germline): SNHLY, FYNNEI. CDR3 loop: CASSAGWVTEAFF. The CDR3 DNA sequence: TGTGCCAGCAGTGCAGGGTGGGTCACTGAAGCTTTCTTT.